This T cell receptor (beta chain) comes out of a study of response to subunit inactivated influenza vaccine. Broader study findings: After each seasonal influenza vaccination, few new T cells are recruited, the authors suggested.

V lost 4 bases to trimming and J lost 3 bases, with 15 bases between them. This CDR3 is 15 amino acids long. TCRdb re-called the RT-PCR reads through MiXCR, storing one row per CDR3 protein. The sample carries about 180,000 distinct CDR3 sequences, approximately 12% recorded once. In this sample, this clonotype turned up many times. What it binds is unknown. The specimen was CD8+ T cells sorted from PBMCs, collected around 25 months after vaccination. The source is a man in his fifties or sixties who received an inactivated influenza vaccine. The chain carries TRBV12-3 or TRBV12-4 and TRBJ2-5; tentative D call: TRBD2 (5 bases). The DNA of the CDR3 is TGTGCCAGCAGTTATTGGGCTGGAGGAGAAGAGACCCAGTACTTC. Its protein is CASSYWAGGEETQYF.